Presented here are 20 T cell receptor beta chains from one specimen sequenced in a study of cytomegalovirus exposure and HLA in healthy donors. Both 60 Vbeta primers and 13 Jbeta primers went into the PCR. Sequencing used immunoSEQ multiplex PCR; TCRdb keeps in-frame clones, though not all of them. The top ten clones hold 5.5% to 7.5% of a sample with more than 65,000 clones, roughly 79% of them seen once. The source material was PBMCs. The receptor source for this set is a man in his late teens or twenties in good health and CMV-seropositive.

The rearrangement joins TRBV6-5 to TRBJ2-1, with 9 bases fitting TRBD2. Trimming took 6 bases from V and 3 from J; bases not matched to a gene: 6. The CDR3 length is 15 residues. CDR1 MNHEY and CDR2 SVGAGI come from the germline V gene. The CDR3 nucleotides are TGTGCCAGCAGCCCTAGCGGGGAGATCTACAATGAGCAGTTCTTC. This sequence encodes CASSPSGEIYNEQFF.

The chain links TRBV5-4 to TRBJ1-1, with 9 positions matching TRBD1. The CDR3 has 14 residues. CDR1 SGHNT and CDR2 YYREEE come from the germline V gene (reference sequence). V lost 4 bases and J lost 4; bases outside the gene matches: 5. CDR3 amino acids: CASSRDRVGTEAFF. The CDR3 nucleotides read TGTGCCAGCAGCCGGGACAGGGTTGGCACTGAAGCTTTCTTT.

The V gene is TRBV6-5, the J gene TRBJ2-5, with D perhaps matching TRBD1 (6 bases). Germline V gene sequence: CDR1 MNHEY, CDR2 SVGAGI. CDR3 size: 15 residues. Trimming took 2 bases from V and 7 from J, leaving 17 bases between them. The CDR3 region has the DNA TGTGCCAGCAGTTACAAAGCAGGGGTGTTAGGGACCCAGTACTTC. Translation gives CASSYKAGVLGTQYF.

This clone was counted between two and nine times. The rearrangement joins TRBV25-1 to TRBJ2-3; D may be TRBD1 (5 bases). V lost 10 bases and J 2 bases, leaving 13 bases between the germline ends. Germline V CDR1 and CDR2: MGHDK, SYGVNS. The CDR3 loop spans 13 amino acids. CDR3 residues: CAIDARDTDTQYF. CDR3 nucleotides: TGTGCCATTGATGCCAGGGACACAGATACGCAGTATTTT.

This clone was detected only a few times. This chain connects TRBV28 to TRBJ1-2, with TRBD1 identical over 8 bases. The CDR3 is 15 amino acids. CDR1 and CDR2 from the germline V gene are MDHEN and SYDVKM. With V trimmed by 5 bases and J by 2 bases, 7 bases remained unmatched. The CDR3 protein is CASSETGVGNYGYTF. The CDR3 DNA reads TGTGCCAGCAGTGAGACAGGGGTGGGAAACTATGGCTACACCTTC.

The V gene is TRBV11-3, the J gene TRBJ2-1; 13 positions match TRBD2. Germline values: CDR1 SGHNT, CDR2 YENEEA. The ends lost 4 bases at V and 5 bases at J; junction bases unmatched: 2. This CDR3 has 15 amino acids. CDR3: CASSSGLAGNNEQFF. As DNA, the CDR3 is TGTGCCAGCAGCTCGGGACTAGCGGGAAACAATGAGCAGTTCTTC.

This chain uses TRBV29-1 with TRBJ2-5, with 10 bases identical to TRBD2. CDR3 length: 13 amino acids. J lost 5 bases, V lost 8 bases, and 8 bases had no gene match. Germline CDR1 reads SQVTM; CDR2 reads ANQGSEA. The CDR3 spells CSWSSGREETQYF. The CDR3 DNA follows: TGCAGCTGGTCTAGCGGGAGAGAGGAGACCCAGTACTTC.

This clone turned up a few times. CDR3 in DNA: TGTGCCAGCAGTTATCCGGTGGCAAGGAGCGAAAAACTGTTTTTT. It translates to CASSYPVARSEKLFF. The chain has TRBV6-5 and TRBJ1-4; D remains ambiguous. The CDR3 spans 15 residues. The germline V and J ends were trimmed by 3 bases and 8 bases, with 16 bases remaining between them. From germline, CDR1 is MNHEY and CDR2 SVGAGI.

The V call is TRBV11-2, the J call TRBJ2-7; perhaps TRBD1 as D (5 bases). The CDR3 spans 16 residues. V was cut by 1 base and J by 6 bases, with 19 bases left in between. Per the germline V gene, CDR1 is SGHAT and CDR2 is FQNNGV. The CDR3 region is CASSLAPPSRGLEQYF. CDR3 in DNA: TGTGCCAGCAGCTTAGCCCCCCCAAGTAGGGGCCTCGAGCAGTACTTC.

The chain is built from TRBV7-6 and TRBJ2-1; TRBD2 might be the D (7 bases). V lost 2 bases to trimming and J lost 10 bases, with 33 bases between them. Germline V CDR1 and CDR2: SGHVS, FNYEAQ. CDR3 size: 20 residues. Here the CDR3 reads CASSLTQGFGGSPPLGEQFF. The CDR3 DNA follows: TGTGCCAGCAGCTTAACACAGGGCTTTGGCGGGAGCCCCCCCTTGGGGGAGCAGTTCTTC.

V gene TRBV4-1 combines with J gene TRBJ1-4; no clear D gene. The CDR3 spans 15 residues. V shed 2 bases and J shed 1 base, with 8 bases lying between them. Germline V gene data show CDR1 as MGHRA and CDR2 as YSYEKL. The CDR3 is CASSQWAQTNEKLFF. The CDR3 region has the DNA TGCGCCAGCAGCCAATGGGCTCAAACTAATGAAAAACTGTTTTTT.

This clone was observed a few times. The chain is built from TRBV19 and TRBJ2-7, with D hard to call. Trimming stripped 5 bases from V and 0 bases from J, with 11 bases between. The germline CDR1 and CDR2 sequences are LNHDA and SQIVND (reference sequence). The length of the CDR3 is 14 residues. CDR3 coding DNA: TGTGCCAGTAGTCGACACCTCCGCTCCTACGAGCAGTACTTC. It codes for CASSRHLRSYEQYF.

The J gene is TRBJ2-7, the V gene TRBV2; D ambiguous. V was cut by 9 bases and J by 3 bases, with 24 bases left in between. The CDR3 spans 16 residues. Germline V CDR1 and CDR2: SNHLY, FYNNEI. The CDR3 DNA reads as TGTGCCAGTAGCTATTCCCATGGCGGTTCTAACTACGAGCAGTACTTC. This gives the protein CASSYSHGGSNYEQYF. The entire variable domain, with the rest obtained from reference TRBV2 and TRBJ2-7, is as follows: EPEVTQTPSHQVTQMGQEVILRCVPISNHLYFYWYRQILGQKVEFLVSFYNNEISEKSEIFDDQFSVERPDGSNFTLKIRSTKLEDSAMYFCASSYSHGGSNYEQYFGPGTRLTVT.

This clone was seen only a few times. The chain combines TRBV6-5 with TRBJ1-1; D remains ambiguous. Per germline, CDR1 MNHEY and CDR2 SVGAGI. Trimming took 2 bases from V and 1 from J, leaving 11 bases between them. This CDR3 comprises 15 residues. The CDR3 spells CASSYLRTGNTEAFF. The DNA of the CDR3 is TGTGCCAGCAGTTACCTCCGGACTGGGAACACTGAAGCTTTCTTT.

The DNA for the CDR3 is TGTGCCAGCAGCCTCGGGACTTCGGGGGATACGCAGTATTTT. Its protein is CASSLGTSGDTQYF. This rearrangement joins TRBV6-5 to TRBJ2-3; tentative D call: TRBD2 (6 bases). The V gene's germline CDR1 is MNHEY and CDR2 SVGAGI. V was shortened by 6 bases and J by 6 bases, with 16 bases between the two germline ends. CDR3 size: 14 residues.

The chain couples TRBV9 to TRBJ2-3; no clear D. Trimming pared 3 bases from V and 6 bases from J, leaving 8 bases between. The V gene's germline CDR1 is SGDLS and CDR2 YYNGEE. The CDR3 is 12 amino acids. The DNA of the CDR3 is TGTGCCAGCAGCGATTGGGCCGATACGCAGTATTTT. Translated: CASSDWADTQYF.

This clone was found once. This CDR3 reads CASCLGAGGGEQYF. CDR3 nucleotides: TGTGCCAGCTGCCTCGGGGCAGGGGGCGGCGAGCAGTACTTC. The V call is TRBV6-1, the J call TRBJ2-7, with 8 bases that match TRBD1. V lost 8 bases to trimming and J lost 6 bases; unmatched junction nucleotides: 12. CDR3 length equals 14 residues. The germline V gene has CDR1 MNHNS and CDR2 SASEGT.

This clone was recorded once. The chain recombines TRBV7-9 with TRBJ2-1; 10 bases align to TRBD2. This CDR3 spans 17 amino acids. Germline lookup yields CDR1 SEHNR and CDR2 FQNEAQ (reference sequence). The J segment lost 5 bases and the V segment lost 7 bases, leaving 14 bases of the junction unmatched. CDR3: CASKRSGRVPYHNEQFF. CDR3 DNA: TGTGCCAGCAAAAGGAGCGGGAGGGTCCCATATCACAATGAGCAGTTCTTC. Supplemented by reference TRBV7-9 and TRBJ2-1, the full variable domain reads DTGVSQNPRHKITKRGQNVTFRCDPISEHNRLYWYRQTLGQGPEFLTYFQNEAQLEKSRLLSDRFSAERPKGSFSTLEIQRTEQGDSAMYLCASKRSGRVPYHNEQFFGPGTRLTVL.

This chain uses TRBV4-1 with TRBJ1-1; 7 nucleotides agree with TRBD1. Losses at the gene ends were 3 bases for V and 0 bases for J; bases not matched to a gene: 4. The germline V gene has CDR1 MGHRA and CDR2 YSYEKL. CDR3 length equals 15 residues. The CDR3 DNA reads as TGCGCCAGCAGCCAGGGACAGACAATGAACACTGAAGCTTTCTTT. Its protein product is CASSQGQTMNTEAFF.

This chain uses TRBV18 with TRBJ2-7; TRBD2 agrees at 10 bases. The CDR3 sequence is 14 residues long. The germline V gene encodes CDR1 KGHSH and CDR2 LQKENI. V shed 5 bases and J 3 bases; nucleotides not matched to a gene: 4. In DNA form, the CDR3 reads TGTGCCAGCTCAAGCCCTAGCGGGAGCTACGAGCAGTACTTC. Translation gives CASSSPSGSYEQYF.